What follows are 4 T cell receptor beta chains derived from one specimen sequenced in a study of T cells in Graves' hyperthyroidism and ophthalmopathy. Amplified TCR beta CDR3 regions derived from RNA transcripts. Primed by the HTBI set, a first-round RT-PCR was run on the TCR CDR3. TCRdb fed the multiplex PCR reads into MiXCR, producing one record per CDR3 protein. The sample gives roughly 520,000 distinct CDR3 sequences, roughly a quarter of which show up once; around 11% is in the top ten. Sequenced: blood. These receptors were taken from a woman younger than 45 with Graves' ophthalmopathy.

This clonotype has a single count. The chain uses TRBV11-2 and TRBJ2-5; a weak D match, TRBD2 (6 bases). The germline V gene has CDR1 SGHAT and CDR2 FQNNGV. V shed 4 bases and J shed 3 bases, with 21 bases lying between them. The CDR3 loop spans 17 amino acids. CDR3 bases: TGTGCCAGCAGCTCACACACTGGGGGACTCCAAAAAGAGACCCAGTACTTC. It translates to CASSSHTGGLQKETQYF.

This clonotype was recorded at least ten times. The chain links TRBV2 to TRBJ1-5; no clear D. From germline, CDR1 is SNHLY and CDR2 FYNNEI. Trimming left V 6 bases short and J 4 bases short, with 10 bases between. The CDR3 loop spans 13 amino acids. CDR3 nucleotides: TGTGCCAGCAGAACAGATTTAAATCAGCCCCAGCATTTT. Translated, it gives CASRTDLNQPQHF.

This clonotype was recorded at least ten times. This rearrangement joins TRBV24-1 to TRBJ1-1; possible D gene TRBD1, 6 bases. Germline V gene data show CDR1 as KGHDR and CDR2 as SFDVKD. The CDR3 totals 13 residues. Trimming removed 5 bases from V and 4 bases from J, with 10 bases in between. The CDR3 DNA reads as TGTGCCACCAGTGGTAGCAGGGGCACTGAAGCTTTCTTT. Its translation: CATSGSRGTEAFF.

This chain links TRBV11-2 with TRBJ1-3; 9 bases agree with TRBD1. Trimming removed 0 bases from V and 5 bases from J; junction bases left unmatched: 5. There are 16 residues in the CDR3. Germline CDR1 is SGHAT and CDR2 is FQNNGV. In DNA, the CDR3 is TGTGCCAGCAGCTTAGAATCGACAGGGGGTAGAAACACCATATATTTT. It yields the protein CASSLESTGGRNTIYF.